This T cell receptor (beta chain) was captured in a study of T-cell reconstitution after alpha-beta-depleted transplantation in children. Whole-study results and caveats: One year after transplant, T-cell counts and diversity came mostly from newly produced T cells. Several hundred expanded graft clones reportedly were the source of alpha-beta T cells about two months after transplant. In some patients, recipient T cells and intrathymic progenitors surviving conditioning explained high day-60 diversity.

Unique molecular identifiers were incorporated into the prepared TCRbeta library. TCRdb called the PCR reads again in MiXCR, with one record for every CDR3 protein. The data hold roughly 82,000 distinct CDR3 sequences, with 13% to 15% observed a single time. Points on this clonotype: The antigen remains unidentified.

V lost 5 bases and J 0 bases, leaving 13 bases between the germline ends. The CDR3 totals 14 residues. The germline gives CDR1 DFQATT, CDR2 SNEGSKA (reference sequence). The TCR was taken from a male patient between 2 and 10 years old who had a stem cell transplant for acute lymphoblastic leukemia, so the T cells may come from the graft donor. This sample comprised PBMCs, mostly from graft donor cells, obtained 180 days after TCRalphabeta/CD19-depleted stem cell transplant. The rearrangement links TRBV20-1 to TRBJ1-1, with D perhaps matching TRBD1 (5 bases). The DNA of the CDR3 is TGCAGTGCTCCCAAAGGGGAGGTGAACACTGAAGCTTTCTTT. This sequence encodes CSAPKGEVNTEAFF.